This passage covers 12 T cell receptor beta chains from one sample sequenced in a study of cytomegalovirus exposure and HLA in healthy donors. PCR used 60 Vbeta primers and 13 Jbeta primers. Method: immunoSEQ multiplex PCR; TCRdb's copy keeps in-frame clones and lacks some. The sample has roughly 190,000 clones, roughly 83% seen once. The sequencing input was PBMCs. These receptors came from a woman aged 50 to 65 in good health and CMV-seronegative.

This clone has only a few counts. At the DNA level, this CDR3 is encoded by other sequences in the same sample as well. CDR3 bases: TGTGCCAGCAGCTTAGCAACCTACAATGAGCAGTTCTTC. It translates to CASSLATYNEQFF. This chain connects TRBV11-3 to TRBJ2-1, with D unclear. The germline V and J ends were trimmed by 1 base and 2 bases, with 3 bases remaining between them. Looked up from germline, CDR1 is SGHNT and CDR2 is YENEEA. The CDR3 totals 13 residues.

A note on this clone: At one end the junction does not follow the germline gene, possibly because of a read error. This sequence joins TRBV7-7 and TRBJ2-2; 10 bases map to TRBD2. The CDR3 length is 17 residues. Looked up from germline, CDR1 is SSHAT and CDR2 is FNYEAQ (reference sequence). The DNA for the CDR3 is TGTGCTAGCAGCCAATCTCTTAGCGGGAGGTCTAGCGGGGAGCTGTTTTTT. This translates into CASSQSLSGRSSGELFF.

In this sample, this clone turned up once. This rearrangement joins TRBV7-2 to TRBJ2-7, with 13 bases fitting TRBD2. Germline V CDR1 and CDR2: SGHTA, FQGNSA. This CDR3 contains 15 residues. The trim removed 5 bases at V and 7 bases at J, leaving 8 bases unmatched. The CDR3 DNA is TGTGCCAGCAGCGCCAGGACTAGCGGGAGTAGAGAGCAGTACTTC. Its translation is CASSARTSGSREQYF.

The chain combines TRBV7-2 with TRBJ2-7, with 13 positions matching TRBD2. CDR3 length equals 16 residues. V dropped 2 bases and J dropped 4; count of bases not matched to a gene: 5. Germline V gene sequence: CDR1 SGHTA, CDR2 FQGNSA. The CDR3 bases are TGTGCCAGCAGCTTATTGGGACTAGCGGGGCTTTACGAGCAGTACTTC. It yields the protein CASSLLGLAGLYEQYF.

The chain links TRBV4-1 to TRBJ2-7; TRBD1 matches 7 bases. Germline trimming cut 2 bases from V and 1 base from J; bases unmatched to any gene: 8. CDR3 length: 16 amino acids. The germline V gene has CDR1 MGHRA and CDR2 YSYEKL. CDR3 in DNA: TGCGCCAGCAGCCAACCTGACAGGGAGAGGTCCTACGAGCAGTACTTC. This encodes CASSQPDRERSYEQYF.

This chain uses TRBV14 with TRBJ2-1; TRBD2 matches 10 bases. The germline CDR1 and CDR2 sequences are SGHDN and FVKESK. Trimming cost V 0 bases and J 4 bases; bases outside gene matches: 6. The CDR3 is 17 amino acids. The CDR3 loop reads CASSQDRGLAEYNEQFF. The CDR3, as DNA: TGTGCCAGCAGCCAAGATCGAGGACTAGCGGAGTACAATGAGCAGTTCTTC.

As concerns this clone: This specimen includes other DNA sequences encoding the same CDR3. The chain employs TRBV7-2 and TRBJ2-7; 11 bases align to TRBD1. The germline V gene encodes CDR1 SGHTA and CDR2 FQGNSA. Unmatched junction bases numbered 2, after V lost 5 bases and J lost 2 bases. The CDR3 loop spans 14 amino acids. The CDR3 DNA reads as TGTGCCAGCAGCCTGGGACAGGGGGCCTACGAGCAGTACTTC. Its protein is CASSLGQGAYEQYF.

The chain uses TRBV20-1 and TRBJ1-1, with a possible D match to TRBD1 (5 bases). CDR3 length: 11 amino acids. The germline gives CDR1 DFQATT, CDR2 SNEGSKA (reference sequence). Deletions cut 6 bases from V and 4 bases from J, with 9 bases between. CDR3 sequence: CSAHGGTEAFF. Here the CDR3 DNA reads TGCAGTGCCCACGGGGGCACTGAAGCTTTCTTT.

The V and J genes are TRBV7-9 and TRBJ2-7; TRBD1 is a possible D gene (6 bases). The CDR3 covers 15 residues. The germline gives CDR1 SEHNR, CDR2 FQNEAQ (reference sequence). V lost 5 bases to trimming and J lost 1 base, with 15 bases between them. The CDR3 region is CASSPRGWESYEQYF. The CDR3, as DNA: TGTGCCAGCAGCCCCAGGGGCTGGGAGTCCTACGAGCAGTACTTC.

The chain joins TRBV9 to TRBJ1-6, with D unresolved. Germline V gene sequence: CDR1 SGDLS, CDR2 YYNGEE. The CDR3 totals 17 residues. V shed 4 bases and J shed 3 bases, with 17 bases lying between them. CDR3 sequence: CASSPLGAPVYNSPLHF. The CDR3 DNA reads TGTGCCAGCAGCCCCCTCGGTGCCCCCGTCTATAATTCACCCCTCCACTTT. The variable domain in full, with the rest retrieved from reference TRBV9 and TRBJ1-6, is DSGVTQTPKHLITATGQRVTLRCSPRSGDLSVYWYQQSLDQGLQFLIQYYNGEERAKGNILERFSAQQFPDLHSELNLSSLELGDSALYFCASSPLGAPVYNSPLHFGNGTRLTVT.

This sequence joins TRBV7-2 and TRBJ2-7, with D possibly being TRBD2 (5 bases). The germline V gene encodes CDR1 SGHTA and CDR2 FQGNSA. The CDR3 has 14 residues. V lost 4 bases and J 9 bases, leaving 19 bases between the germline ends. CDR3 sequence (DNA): TGTGCCAGCAGCTCGACCGGGAACCCTACTGGGCAGTACTTC. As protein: CASSSTGNPTGQYF.

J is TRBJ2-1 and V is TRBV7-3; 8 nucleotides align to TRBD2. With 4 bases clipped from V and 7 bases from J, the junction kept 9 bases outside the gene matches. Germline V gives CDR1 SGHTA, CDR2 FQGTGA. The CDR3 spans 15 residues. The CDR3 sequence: CASSSPGLGSNEQFF. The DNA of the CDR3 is TGTGCCAGCAGCTCTCCGGGACTAGGCTCGAATGAGCAGTTCTTC.